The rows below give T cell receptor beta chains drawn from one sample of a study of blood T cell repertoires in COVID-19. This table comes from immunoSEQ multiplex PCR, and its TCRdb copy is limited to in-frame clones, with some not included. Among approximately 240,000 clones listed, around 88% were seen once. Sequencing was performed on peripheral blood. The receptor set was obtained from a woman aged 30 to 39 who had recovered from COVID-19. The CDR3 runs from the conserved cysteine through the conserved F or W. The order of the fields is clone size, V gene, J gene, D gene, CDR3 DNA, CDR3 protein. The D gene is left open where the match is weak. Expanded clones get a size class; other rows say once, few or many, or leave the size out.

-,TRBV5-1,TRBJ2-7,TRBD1,TGCGCCAGCAGCTTACGACAGGGAACCGGCTACGAGCAGTACTTC,CASSLRQGTGYEQYF
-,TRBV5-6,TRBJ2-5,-,TGTGCCAGCAGCTTGGTTGGCAGCGAAGAGACCCAGTACTTC,CASSLVGSEETQYF
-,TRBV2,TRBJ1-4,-,TGTGCCAGCAGACCCGGGAGGACTAATGAAAAACTGTTTTTT,CASRPGRTNEKLFF
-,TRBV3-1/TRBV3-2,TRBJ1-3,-,TGTGCCAGCAGCCAAGATCCCGCAGGGGCTGGAAACACCATATATTTT,CASSQDPAGAGNTIYF
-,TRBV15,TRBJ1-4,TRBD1,TGTGCCACCAGCAGGGACAGGGGTTGGGATGAAAAACTGTTTTTT,CATSRDRGWDEKLFF
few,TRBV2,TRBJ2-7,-,TGTGCCAGCAGGACGGACAGCTCCTACGAGCAGTACTTC,CASRTDSSYEQYF
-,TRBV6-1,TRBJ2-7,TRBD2,TGTGCCAGCAGTGCCCCTAGCGGGGGAGTATCCTACGAGCAGTACTTC,CASSAPSGGVSYEQYF
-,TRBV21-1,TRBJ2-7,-,TGTGCCAGCAGCTTCCACAGCAACCCCTACGAGCAGTACTTC,CASSFHSNPYEQYF
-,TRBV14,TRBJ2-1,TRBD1,TGTGCCAGCAGCCTTAGGACAGGCCGATACAATGAGCAGTTCTTC,CASSLRTGRYNEQFF
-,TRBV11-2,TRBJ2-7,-,TGTGCCAGCAGCTTAGATCGCCTCGTCGTCGGCAGCTATAACTACTACGAGCAGTACTTC,CASSLDRLVVGSYNYYEQYF
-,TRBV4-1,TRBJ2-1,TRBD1,TGCGCCAGCAGCCAAAATGACAGGGGGACTAATGAGCAGTTCTTC,CASSQNDRGTNEQFF
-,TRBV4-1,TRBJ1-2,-,TGCGCCAGCAGCCAAGATGCTACAGGTCTGGACTATGGCTACACCTTC,CASSQDATGLDYGYTF
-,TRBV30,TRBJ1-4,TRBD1,TGTGCCTGGAGTGCACCGACAGGGTGGGGTGAAAAACTGTTTTTT,CAWSAPTGWGEKLFF
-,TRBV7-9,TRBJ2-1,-,TGTGCCAGCAGCTTGAGTCTTGGTGAGCAGTTCTTC,CASSLSLGEQFF
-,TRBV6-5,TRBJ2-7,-,TGTGCCAGCAGTTATGGGTCTGGGGGAGGCTACGAGCAGTACTTC,CASSYGSGGGYEQYF
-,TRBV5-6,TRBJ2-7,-,TGTGCCAGCAGCTTGGGGAGGAACGAGCAGTACTTC,CASSLGRNEQYF
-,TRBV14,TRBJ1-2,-,TGTGCCAGCAGCCAAGTGTACCTGGGGCGGACCTATGGCTACACCTTC,CASSQVYLGRTYGYTF
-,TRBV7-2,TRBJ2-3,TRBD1,TGTGCCAGCAGCTTATACAGGGGGGCAGATACGCAGTATTTT,CASSLYRGADTQYF
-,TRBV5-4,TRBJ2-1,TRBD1,TGTGCCAGCAGCTCTACCGGACAGGGAGGAGAGCAGTTCTTC,CASSSTGQGGEQFF
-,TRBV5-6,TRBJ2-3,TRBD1,TGTGCCAGCAGCTTGGATAGGGGGCGCACAGATACGCAGTATTTT,CASSLDRGRTDTQYF
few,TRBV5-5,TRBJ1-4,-,TGTGCCAGCAGCTTGCGGACAGCAACTAATGAAAAACTGTTTTTT,CASSLRTATNEKLFF
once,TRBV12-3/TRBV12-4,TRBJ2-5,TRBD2,TGTGCCAGCAGGGGGGGGTCCCAAGAGACCCAGTACTTC,CASRGGSQETQYF
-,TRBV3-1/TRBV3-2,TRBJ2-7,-,TGTGCCAGCAGCCAAGAGGACAGCTACGAGCAGTACTTC,CASSQEDSYEQYF
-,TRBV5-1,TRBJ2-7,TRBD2,TGCGCCAGCAGCTTGGGAGGGACTAGCGGGCTCTCGACCCACGAGCAGTACTTC,CASSLGGTSGLSTHEQYF
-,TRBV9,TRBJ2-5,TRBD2,TGTGCCAGCAGCGTAGTAGCGGGGGGGGCAACGGAGACCCAGTACTTC,CASSVVAGGATETQYF
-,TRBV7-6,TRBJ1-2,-,TGTGCCAGCAGCCGAGGGGGGGAACCTAACTATGGCTACACCTTC,CASSRGGEPNYGYTF
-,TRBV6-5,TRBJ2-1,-,TGTGCCAGCAGTTTAGATTCCAATGAGCAGTTCTTC,CASSLDSNEQFF
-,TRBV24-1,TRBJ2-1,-,TGTGCCACCAGTGACACAGGGTTGGATGAGCAGTTCTTC,CATSDTGLDEQFF
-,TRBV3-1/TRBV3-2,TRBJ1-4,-,TGTGCCAGCAGCCAAGAAAGGGCCAGGGGTGAAAAACTGTTTTTT,CASSQERARGEKLFF
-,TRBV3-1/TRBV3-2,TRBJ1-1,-,TGTGCCAGCAGCCAAGACAGGGGCCCCGATGGTGGAGCTTTCTTT,CASSQDRGPDGGAFF
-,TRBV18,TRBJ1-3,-,TGTGCCAGCTCACCATCGGGGAGCTACCCTGGAAACACCATATATTTT,CASSPSGSYPGNTIYF
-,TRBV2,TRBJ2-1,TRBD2,TGTGCCAGCCGAAGACTAGCGGGGGGGCGTGAGCAGTTCTTC,CASRRLAGGREQFF
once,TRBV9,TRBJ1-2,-,TGTGCCAGCAGCGTAGGCAGGGGCCCTTCGAGCTACACCTTC,CASSVGRGPSSYTF
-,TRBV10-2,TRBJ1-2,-,TGCGCCAGCAGTGAGTCGAGCCAGGGGCCAGGCCCCTCCAACTTC,CASSESSQGPGPSNF
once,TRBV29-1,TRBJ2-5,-,TGCAGCGTTGATCAACTAGATCCGGAGACCCAGTACTTC,CSVDQLDPETQYF
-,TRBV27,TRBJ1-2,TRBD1,TGTGCCAGCAGTTTCTCTCCGGAGGGGGCGGGGGGCTACACCTTC,CASSFSPEGAGGYTF